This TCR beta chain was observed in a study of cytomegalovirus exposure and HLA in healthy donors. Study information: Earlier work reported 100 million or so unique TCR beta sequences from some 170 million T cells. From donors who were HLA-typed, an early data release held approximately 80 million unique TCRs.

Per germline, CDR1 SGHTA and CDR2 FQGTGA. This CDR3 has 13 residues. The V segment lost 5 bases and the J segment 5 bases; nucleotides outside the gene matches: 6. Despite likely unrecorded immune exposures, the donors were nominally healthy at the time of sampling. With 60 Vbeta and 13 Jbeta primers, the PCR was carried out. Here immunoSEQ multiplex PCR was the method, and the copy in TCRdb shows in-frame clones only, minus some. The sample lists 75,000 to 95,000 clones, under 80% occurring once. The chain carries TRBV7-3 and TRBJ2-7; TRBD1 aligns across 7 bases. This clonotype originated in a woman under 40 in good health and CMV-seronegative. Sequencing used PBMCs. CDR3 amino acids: CASSIDRVNEQYF. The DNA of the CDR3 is TGTGCCAGCAGCATAGACAGGGTCAACGAGCAGTACTTC.